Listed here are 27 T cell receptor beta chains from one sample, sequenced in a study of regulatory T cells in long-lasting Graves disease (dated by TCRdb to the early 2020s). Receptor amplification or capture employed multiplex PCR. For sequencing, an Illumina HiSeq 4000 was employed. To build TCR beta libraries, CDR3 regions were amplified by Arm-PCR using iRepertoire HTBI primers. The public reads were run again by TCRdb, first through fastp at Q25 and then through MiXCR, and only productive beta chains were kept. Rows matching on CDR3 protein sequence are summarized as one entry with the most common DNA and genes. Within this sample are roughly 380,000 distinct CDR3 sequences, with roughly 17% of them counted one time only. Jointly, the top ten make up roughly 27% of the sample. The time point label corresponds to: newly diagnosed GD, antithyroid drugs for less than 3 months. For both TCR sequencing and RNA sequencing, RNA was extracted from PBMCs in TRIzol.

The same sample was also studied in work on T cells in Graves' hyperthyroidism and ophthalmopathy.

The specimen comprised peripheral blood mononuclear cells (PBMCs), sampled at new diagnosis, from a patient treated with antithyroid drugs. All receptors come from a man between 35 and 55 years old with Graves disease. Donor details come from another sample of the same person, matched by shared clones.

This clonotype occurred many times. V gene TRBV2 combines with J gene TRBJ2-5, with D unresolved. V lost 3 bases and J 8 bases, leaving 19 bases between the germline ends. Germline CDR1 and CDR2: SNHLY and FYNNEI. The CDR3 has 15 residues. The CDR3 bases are TGTGCCAGCAGTGAGAGACTCCCCCCGTGGGGTACCCAGTACTTC. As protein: CASSERLPPWGTQYF.

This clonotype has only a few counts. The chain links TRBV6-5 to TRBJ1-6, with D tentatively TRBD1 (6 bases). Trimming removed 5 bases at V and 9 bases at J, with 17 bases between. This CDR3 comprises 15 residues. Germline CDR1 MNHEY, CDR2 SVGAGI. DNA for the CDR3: TGTGCCAGCAGTCACCCGACAGGCCCCTTTTCACCCCTCCACTTT. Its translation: CASSHPTGPFSPLHF.

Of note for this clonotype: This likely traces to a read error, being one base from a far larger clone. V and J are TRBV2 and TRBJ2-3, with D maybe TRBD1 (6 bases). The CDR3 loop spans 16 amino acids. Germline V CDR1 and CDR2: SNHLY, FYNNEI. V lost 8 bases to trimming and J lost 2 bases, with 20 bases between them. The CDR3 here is CASGNRGRGTTDTQYF. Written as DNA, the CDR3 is TGTGCCAGCGGTAATAGGGGCAGGGGAACCACAGATACGCAGTATTTT.

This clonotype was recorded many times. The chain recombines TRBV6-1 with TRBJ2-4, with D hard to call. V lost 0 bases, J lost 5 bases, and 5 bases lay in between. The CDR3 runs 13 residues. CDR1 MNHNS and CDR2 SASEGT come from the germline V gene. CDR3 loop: CASSEALENIQYF. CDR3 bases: TGTGCCAGCAGTGAAGCGCTGGAAAACATTCAGTACTTC.

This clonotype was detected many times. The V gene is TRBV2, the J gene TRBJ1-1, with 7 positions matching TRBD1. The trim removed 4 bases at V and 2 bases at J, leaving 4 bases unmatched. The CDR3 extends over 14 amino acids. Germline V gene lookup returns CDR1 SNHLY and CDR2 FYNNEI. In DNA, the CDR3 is TGTGCCAGCAGTGCCACAGGGGACAACACTGAAGCTTTCTTT. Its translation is CASSATGDNTEAFF. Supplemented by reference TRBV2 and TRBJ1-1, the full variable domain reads EPEVTQTPSHQVTQMGQEVILRCVPISNHLYFYWYRQILGQKVEFLVSFYNNEISEKSEIFDDQFSVERPDGSNFTLKIRSTKLEDSAMYFCASSATGDNTEAFFGQGTRLTVV.

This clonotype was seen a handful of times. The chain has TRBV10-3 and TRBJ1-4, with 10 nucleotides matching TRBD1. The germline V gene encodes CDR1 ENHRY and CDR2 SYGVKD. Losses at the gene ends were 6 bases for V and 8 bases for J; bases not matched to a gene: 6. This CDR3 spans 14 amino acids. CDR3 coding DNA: TGTGCCATCAGCCCCCGGGACAGGGGCGAAAAACTGTTTTTT. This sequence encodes CAISPRDRGEKLFF.

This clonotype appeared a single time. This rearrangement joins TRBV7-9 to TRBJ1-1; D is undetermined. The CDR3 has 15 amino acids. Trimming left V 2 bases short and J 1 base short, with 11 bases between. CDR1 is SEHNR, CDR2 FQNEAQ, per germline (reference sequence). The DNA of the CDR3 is TGTGCCAGCAGCTTAAGTTATCAGACGAACACTGAAGCTTTCTTT. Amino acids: CASSLSYQTNTEAFF.

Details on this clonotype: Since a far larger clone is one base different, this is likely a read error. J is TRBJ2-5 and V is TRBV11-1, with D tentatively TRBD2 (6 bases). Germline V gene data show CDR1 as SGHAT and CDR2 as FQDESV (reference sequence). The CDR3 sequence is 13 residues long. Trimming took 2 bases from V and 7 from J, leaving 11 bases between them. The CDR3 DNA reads TGTGCCAGCAGCTTATCAAGGGAGGTGACCCAGTACTTC. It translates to CASSLSREVTQYF.

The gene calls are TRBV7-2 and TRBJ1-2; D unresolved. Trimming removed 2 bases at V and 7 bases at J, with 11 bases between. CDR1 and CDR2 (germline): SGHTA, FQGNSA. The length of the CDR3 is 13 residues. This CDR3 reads CASSLSPGFGYTF. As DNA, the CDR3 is TGTGCCAGCAGCTTATCCCCAGGATTTGGCTACACCTTC.

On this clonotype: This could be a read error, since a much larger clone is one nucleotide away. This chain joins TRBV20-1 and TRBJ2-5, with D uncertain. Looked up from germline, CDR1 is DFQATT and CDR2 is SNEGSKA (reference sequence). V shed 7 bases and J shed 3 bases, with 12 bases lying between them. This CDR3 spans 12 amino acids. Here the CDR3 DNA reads TGCAGTGTTAGTGTCGCAAAAGAGACCCAGTACTTC. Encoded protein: CSVSVAKETQYF.

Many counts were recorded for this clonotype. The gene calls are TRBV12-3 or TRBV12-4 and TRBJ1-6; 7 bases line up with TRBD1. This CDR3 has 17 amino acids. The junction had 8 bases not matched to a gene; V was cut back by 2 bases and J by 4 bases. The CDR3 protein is CASSLSRGTTYNSPLHF. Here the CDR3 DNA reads TGTGCCAGCAGTTTAAGCAGGGGGACTACTTATAATTCACCCCTCCACTTT.

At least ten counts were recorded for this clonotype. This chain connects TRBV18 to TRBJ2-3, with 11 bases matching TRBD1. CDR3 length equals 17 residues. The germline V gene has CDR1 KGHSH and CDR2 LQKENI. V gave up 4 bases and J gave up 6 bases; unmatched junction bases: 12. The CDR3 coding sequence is TGTGCCAGCTCACTGTGTTCCGGGACAGGGGGGTGCGATACGCAGTATTTT. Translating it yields CASSLCSGTGGCDTQYF.

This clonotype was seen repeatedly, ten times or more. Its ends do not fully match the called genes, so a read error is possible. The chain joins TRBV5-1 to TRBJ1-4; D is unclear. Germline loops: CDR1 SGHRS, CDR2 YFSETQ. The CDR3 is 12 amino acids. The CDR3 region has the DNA TGTGCCAGCTCACCTATGGGTGAAAAACTGTTTTTT. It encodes CASSPMGEKLFF.

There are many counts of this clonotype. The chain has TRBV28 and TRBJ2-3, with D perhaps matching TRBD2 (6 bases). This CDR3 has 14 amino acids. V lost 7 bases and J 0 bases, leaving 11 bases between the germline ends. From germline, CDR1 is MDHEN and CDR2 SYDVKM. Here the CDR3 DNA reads TGTGCCAGCAAAAACGGGGGTAGCACAGATACGCAGTATTTT. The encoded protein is CASKNGGSTDTQYF.

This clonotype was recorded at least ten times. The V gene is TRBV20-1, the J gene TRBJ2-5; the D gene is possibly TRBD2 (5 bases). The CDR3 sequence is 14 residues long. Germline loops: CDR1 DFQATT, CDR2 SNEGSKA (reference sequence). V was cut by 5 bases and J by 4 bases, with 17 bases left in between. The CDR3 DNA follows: TGCAGTGCTCTAGACTATGGCAGCCGAGAGACCCAGTACTTC. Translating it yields CSALDYGSRETQYF.

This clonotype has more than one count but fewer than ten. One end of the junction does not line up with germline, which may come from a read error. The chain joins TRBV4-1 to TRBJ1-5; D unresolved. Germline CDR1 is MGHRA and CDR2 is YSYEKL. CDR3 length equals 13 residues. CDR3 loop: CASSQETRPPQHF. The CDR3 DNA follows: TGTGCCAGCAGCCAAGAGACACGTCCGCCCCAGCATTTT.

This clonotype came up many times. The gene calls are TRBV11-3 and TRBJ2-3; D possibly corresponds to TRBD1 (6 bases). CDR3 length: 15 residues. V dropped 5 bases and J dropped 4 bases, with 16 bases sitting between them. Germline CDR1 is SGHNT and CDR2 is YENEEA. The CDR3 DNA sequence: TGTGCCAGCAGCCTTGCCACAGGGATCGCAGATACGCAGTATTTT. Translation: CASSLATGIADTQYF.

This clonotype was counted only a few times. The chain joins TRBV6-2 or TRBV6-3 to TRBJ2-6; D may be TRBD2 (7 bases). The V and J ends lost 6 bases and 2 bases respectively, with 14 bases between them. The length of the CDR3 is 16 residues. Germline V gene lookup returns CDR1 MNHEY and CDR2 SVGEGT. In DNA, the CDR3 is TGTGCCAGCAGGCTAGGCGGGGGCGCTGGGGCCAACGTCCTGACTTTC. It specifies CASRLGGGAGANVLTF.

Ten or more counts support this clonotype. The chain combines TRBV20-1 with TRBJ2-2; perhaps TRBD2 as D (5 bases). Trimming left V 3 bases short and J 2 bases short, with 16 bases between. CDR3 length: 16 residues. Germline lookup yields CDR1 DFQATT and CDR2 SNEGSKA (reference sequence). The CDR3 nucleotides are TGCAGTGCTAGCTCTCGCGGGCGGTTCAACACCGGGGAGCTGTTTTTT. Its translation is CSASSRGRFNTGELFF.

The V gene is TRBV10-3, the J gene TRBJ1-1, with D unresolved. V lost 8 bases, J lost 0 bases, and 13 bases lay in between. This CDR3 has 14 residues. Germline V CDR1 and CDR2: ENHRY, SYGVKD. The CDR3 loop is CAIGSFDLNTEAFF. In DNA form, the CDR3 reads TGTGCCATCGGGTCCTTTGACTTGAACACTGAAGCTTTCTTT.

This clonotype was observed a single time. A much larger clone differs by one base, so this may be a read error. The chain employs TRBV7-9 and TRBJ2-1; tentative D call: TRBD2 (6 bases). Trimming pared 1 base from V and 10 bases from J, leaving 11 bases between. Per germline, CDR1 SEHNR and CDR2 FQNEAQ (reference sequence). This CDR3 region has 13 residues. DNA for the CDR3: TGTGCCAGCAGCTTAGGGGGGGTGGGAGAGCAGTTCTTC. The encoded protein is CASSLGGVGEQFF.

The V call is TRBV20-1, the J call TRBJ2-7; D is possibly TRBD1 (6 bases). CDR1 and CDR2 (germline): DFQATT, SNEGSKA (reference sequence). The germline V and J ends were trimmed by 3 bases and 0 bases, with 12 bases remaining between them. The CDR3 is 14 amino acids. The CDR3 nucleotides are TGCAGTGCTAGTGAGGAAGGGGGCTCCTACGAGCAGTACTTC. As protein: CSASEEGGSYEQYF.

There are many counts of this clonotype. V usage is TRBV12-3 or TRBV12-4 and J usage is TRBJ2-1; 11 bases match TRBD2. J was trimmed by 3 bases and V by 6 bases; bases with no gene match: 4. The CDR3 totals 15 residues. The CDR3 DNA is TGTGCCAGCAGATATAGCGGGGGGGGCTACAATGAGCAGTTCTTC. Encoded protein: CASRYSGGGYNEQFF.

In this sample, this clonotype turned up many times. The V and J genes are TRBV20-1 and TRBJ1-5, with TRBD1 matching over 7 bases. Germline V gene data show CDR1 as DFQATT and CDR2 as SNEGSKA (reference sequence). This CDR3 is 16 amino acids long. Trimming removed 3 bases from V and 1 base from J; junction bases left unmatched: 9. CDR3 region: CSARPGGKGSNQPQHF. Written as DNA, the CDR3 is TGCAGTGCTAGGCCAGGGGGTAAGGGGAGCAATCAGCCCCAGCATTTT.

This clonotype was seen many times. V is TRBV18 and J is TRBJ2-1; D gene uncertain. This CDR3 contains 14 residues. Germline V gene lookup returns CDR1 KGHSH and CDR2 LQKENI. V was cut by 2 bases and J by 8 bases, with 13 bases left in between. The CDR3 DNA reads TGTGCCAGCTCACCAGTCAAGGATATAGATGAGCAGTTCTTC. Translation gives CASSPVKDIDEQFF.

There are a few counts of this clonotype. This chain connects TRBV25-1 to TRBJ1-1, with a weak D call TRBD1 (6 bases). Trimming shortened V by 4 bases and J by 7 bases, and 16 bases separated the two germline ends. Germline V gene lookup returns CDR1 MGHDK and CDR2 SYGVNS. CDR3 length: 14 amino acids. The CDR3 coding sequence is TGTGCCAGCAGTGGCACTTGGGGGGGCGGTGAAGCTTTCTTT. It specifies CASSGTWGGGEAFF.

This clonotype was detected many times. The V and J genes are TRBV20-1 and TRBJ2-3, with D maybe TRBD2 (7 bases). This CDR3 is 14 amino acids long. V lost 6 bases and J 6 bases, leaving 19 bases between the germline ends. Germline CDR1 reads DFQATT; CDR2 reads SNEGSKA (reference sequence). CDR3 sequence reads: CSARRGVGGDTQYF. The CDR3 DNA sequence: TGCAGTGCCCGACGGGGGGTAGGGGGGGATACGCAGTATTTT.